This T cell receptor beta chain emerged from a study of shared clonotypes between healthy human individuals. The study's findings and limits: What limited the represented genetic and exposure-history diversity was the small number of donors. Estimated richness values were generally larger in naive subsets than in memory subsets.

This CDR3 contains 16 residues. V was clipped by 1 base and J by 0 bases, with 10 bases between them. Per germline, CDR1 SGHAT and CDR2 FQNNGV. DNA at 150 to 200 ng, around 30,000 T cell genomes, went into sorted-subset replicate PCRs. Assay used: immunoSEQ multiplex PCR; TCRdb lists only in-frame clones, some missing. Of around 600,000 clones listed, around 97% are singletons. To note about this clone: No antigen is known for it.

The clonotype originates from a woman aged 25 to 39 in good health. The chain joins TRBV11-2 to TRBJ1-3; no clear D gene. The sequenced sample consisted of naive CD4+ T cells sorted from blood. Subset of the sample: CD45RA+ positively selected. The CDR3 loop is CASSLGTLHSGNTIYF. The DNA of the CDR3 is TGTGCCAGCAGCTTAGGTACACTCCACTCTGGAAACACCATATATTTT. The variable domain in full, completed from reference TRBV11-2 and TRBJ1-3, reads EAGVAQSPRYKIIEKRQSVAFWCNPISGHATLYWYQQILGQGPKLLIQFQNNGVVDDSQLPKDRFSAERLKGVDSTLKIQPAKLEDSAVYLCASSLGTLHSGNTIYFGEGSWLTVV.